This TCR beta chain derives from a study of tumor-infiltrating lymphocytes in primary liver carcinoma. Study information: Those enrolled were patients of both sexes, who were aged 30 to 69 years. Study-level points and caveats: A significantly higher top-250-clone fraction was recorded for tumors than for blood (p = 0.039).

This clonotype was seen more than once but under ten times. Its antigen remains unknown. The researchers produced TCR beta cDNA from approximately 550 ng total RNA with a constant-region primer. Modified slightly, ARM-PCR produced TCR beta libraries over three nested multiplex PCR rounds. TCRdb re-called the multiplex PCR reads through MiXCR, storing one row per CDR3 protein. The table has tens of thousands of distinct CDR3 sequences, approximately 74% seen once. Unsorted bulk tissue of roughly 18-32 mg yielded co-extracted RNA and DNA. Five separate regions of each tumor underwent sampling. Viable tumor cells exceeded 85% in all tumor samples. The clonotype comes from a man between 35 and 55 years old with primary liver carcinoma and hepatitis B virus infection. The sequencing sample was made of liver tumor tissue from sampling region 4. The subset here: tumor region T4, right-lateral pole.

The CDR3, as DNA: TGTGCCAGCACTTCAGTCGAGGGCCGATCCGGGGAGCTGTTTTTT. Its protein is CASTSVEGRSGELFF. J is TRBJ2-2 and V is TRBV28; TRBD2 is a possible D gene (5 bases). V gave up 7 bases and J gave up 6 bases, with 18 bases separating them. The CDR3 runs 15 residues. Germline CDR1 and CDR2: MDHEN and SYDVKM.